This is a list of T cell receptor beta chains from one sample in a study of blood T cell repertoires in COVID-19. The protocol was immunoSEQ multiplex PCR, while the TCRdb copy is restricted to in-frame clones and leaves out a portion. The table shows under 300,000 clones, with around 90% occurring only once. The sequencing input was PBMCs or T cells enriched from blood (not recorded which). Source of these receptors: a woman aged 25 to 39 with acute COVID-19. Both conserved end residues are part of each CDR3. Fields, in order: J gene, D gene, V gene, CDR3 length, clone size, CDR3 DNA, CDR3 protein. D genes are given only for firm matches. Clone sizes are given selectively: once, few, many, or a class where the clone is expanded.

J gene: TRBJ1-2
D gene: TRBD1
V gene: TRBV7-9
CDR3 length: 13
clone size: -
CDR3 DNA: TGTGCCAGCAGTTATGACAGGGTTGGTGGCTACACCTTC
CDR3 protein: CASSYDRVGGYTF

J gene: TRBJ1-2
D gene: TRBD1
V gene: TRBV27
CDR3 length: 15
clone size: -
CDR3 DNA: TGTGCCAGCAGTATGAATACAGGGGGCGGCTATGGCTACACCTTC
CDR3 protein: CASSMNTGGGYGYTF

J gene: TRBJ2-7
D gene: TRBD1
V gene: TRBV5-1
CDR3 length: 15
clone size: -
CDR3 DNA: TGCGCCAGCAGCCTCGGGACAGGAGTTACCTACGAGCAGTACTTC
CDR3 protein: CASSLGTGVTYEQYF

J gene: TRBJ2-3
D gene: -
V gene: TRBV7-2
CDR3 length: 16
clone size: -
CDR3 DNA: TGTGCCAGCAGCTTAGGGGCGGGGGCGGTCACAGATACGCAGTATTTT
CDR3 protein: CASSLGAGAVTDTQYF

J gene: TRBJ2-1
D gene: -
V gene: TRBV9
CDR3 length: 15
clone size: -
CDR3 DNA: TGTGCCAGCAGCGTAGATGGCCCTAGCTACAATGAGCAGTTCTTC
CDR3 protein: CASSVDGPSYNEQFF

J gene: TRBJ2-5
D gene: TRBD2
V gene: TRBV29-1
CDR3 length: 15
clone size: once
CDR3 DNA: TGCAGCGTCCTCAAGTACGGGGGGGATAAAGAGACCCAGTACTTC
CDR3 protein: CSVLKYGGDKETQYF

J gene: TRBJ2-3
D gene: TRBD1
V gene: TRBV4-2
CDR3 length: 15
clone size: -
CDR3 DNA: TGTGCCAGCAGCCCCCAGCGGACAGGTCCAGATACGCAGTATTTT
CDR3 protein: CASSPQRTGPDTQYF

J gene: TRBJ1-2
D gene: -
V gene: TRBV3-1/TRBV3-2
CDR3 length: 17
clone size: -
CDR3 DNA: TGTGCCAGCAGCCAAGATACCGTCGGGCGACAGTTCTATGGCTACACCTTC
CDR3 protein: CASSQDTVGRQFYGYTF

J gene: TRBJ1-1
D gene: -
V gene: TRBV7-9
CDR3 length: 14
clone size: -
CDR3 DNA: TGTGCCAGCAGCTTAATTCAGGGAGGGACTGAAGCTTTCTTT
CDR3 protein: CASSLIQGGTEAFF

J gene: TRBJ2-7
D gene: TRBD1
V gene: TRBV6-5
CDR3 length: 13
clone size: -
CDR3 DNA: TGTGCCAGCAGTCAACAGGGGGCAGGGGAGCAGTACTTC
CDR3 protein: CASSQQGAGEQYF

J gene: TRBJ2-3
D gene: TRBD2
V gene: TRBV6-1
CDR3 length: 18
clone size: -
CDR3 DNA: TGTGCCAGCAGTGAAGGAATGTTCGGGGGAGGGGCGGGAGATACGCAGTATTTT
CDR3 protein: CASSEGMFGGGAGDTQYF

J gene: TRBJ1-2
D gene: TRBD1
V gene: TRBV6-5
CDR3 length: 15
clone size: -
CDR3 DNA: TGTGCCAGCAGTCAGGACAGGGACCAGGTACTTGGCTACACCTTC
CDR3 protein: CASSQDRDQVLGYTF

J gene: TRBJ2-5
D gene: -
V gene: TRBV18
CDR3 length: 14
clone size: -
CDR3 DNA: TGTGCCAGCTCAGAAGTAGGGGGCCAAGAGACCCAGTACTTC
CDR3 protein: CASSEVGGQETQYF

J gene: TRBJ2-1
D gene: TRBD1
V gene: TRBV18
CDR3 length: 15
clone size: -
CDR3 DNA: TGTGCCAGCTCACCACGGACAGGGGCCTACAATGAGCAGTTCTTC
CDR3 protein: CASSPRTGAYNEQFF

J gene: TRBJ2-5
D gene: -
V gene: TRBV11-3
CDR3 length: 13
clone size: -
CDR3 DNA: TGTGCCAGCAGCTTAGGCCAGAAAGAGACCCAGTACTTC
CDR3 protein: CASSLGQKETQYF

J gene: TRBJ2-1
D gene: TRBD2
V gene: TRBV5-4
CDR3 length: 15
clone size: -
CDR3 DNA: TGTGCCAGCAGCATTAGCGGGAGAAGAATAAATGAGCAGTTCTTC
CDR3 protein: CASSISGRRINEQFF

J gene: TRBJ1-1
D gene: -
V gene: TRBV24-1
CDR3 length: 13
clone size: -
CDR3 DNA: TGTGCCACCAGTCCCTCAGGGTTGACTGAAGCTTTCTTT
CDR3 protein: CATSPSGLTEAFF

J gene: TRBJ1-1
D gene: TRBD1
V gene: TRBV27
CDR3 length: 16
clone size: -
CDR3 DNA: TGTGCCAGCAGTTTAGGGACAGGAATTTTGGGGACTGAAGCTTTCTTT
CDR3 protein: CASSLGTGILGTEAFF

J gene: TRBJ2-3
D gene: -
V gene: TRBV15
CDR3 length: 16
clone size: -
CDR3 DNA: TGTGCCACCAGCAGAGATTCGCGGGGACCCACAGATACGCAGTATTTT
CDR3 protein: CATSRDSRGPTDTQYF

J gene: TRBJ2-5
D gene: TRBD1
V gene: TRBV30
CDR3 length: 14
clone size: -
CDR3 DNA: TGTGCCTCTAATCCCGGACAGGGGATGGAGACCCAGTACTTC
CDR3 protein: CASNPGQGMETQYF

J gene: TRBJ2-2
D gene: TRBD2
V gene: TRBV5-4
CDR3 length: 14
clone size: -
CDR3 DNA: TGTGCCAGCACCTTAACTAGCGGCACCGGGGAGCTGTTTTTT
CDR3 protein: CASTLTSGTGELFF

J gene: TRBJ1-2
D gene: -
V gene: TRBV19
CDR3 length: 13
clone size: -
CDR3 DNA: TGTGCCAGTAGTATAGGACGACTCGATGGCTACACCTTC
CDR3 protein: CASSIGRLDGYTF

J gene: TRBJ1-2
D gene: -
V gene: TRBV18
CDR3 length: 13
clone size: -
CDR3 DNA: TGTGCCAGCTCACCAGACAGCAGCTATGGCTACACCTTC
CDR3 protein: CASSPDSSYGYTF

J gene: TRBJ1-2
D gene: -
V gene: TRBV19
CDR3 length: 16
clone size: -
CDR3 DNA: TGTGCCAGTAGTGTACACCGACAGGCCTCTAACTATGGCTACACCTTC
CDR3 protein: CASSVHRQASNYGYTF

J gene: TRBJ2-1
D gene: TRBD1
V gene: TRBV11-3
CDR3 length: 16
clone size: -
CDR3 DNA: TGTGCCAGCAGCGAGGGAGGGACAGGGGTACACAATGAGCAGTTCTTC
CDR3 protein: CASSEGGTGVHNEQFF

J gene: TRBJ1-1
D gene: TRBD1
V gene: TRBV4-1
CDR3 length: 14
clone size: -
CDR3 DNA: TGCGCCAGCACCCCTGGGCAGGGGGGCACTGAAGCTTTCTTT
CDR3 protein: CASTPGQGGTEAFF

J gene: TRBJ2-1
D gene: -
V gene: TRBV11-2
CDR3 length: 15
clone size: -
CDR3 DNA: TGTGCCAGCAGCTTGAGGACAGCCTCCTACAATGAGCAGTTCTTC
CDR3 protein: CASSLRTASYNEQFF

J gene: TRBJ1-2
D gene: TRBD1
V gene: TRBV28
CDR3 length: 15
clone size: -
CDR3 DNA: TGTGCCAGCAGTACCCAGGGACAGGGGCTGGCTGGCTACACCTTC
CDR3 protein: CASSTQGQGLAGYTF